This TCR beta chain was documented in a study of blood T cells in healthy people across ages (dated by TCRdb to between 2014 and 2016). With respect to the entire study: In model experiments, template switching captured about one uniquely barcoded TCR beta cDNA molecule for every two T cells. Age-related changes in TCR beta repertoire diversity were measured in the study by deep sequencing normalized with unique cDNA molecular identifiers. Donors were grouped into four age groups: young (average 16 years), middle-aged (roughly 40), aged (around 60) and long-lived (82). Two additional independent replicas of 1 million unique cDNA reads from the same blood draw were analyzed for two donors (one aged 18 to 30 and one aged 80 or older). Study-level results and caveats: Estimates of total diversity based on one million sequenced T cells were considered lower bounds and underestimates. Because the CMV infection status of the donors was unknown, age-related changes in expanded clonotypes may potentially have been confounded. The percentage of naive T cells measured by flow cytometry correlated strongly with observed TCR beta diversity. As age increased, observed TCR beta diversity per million T cells dropped in a roughly linear way, and a significant reduction was already evident by age 40. Because profiling used bulk unsorted PBMCs, naive and antigen-experienced compartments could not be compared conclusively. The long-lived group showed more naive CD4+ T cells, fewer expanded clones and increased TCR diversity than the aged group, suggesting age selection.

Here V drops 2 bases and J drops 2 bases, and the junction holds 6 bases not matched to any gene. The germline V gene gives CDR1 as SGDLS and CDR2 as YYNGEE. The CDR3, from cysteine to phenylalanine, totals 16 residues. The DNA shown is the 48-base CDR3, in frame from base 1. Receptor amplification or capture employed 5' RACE. TCRdb lists the instrument as Illumina HiSeq 2500. The second PCR ran for about 6 to 12 cycles and used a J-beta primer mix along with a sample-barcoded 5' primer. A unique molecular identifier was introduced onto each TCR beta cDNA molecule by a template-switch 5' adaptor carrying 12 random nucleotides. Each sample yielded at least 2.5 million CDR3-containing paired-end reads. All of the RNA was converted into first-strand cDNA using the Mint cDNA synthesis kit, with a TRBC-specific oligonucleotide serving as the primer. Following uracil-DNA glycosylase treatment, all cDNA underwent a first 18-cycle PCR with the universal primers M1SS and BC2_uni_R. In the authors' own workflow: Each sample was normalized by randomly selecting 1 million high-quality reads, each carrying a distinct molecular identifier. Instead of being binned into consensus sequences, reads that shared molecular identifiers were thrown out. MiTCR, set to a Q25 quality threshold and the strictest error-elimination algorithm, was used for CDR3 identification, clonotype clustering and error correction. Lower-bound total TCR beta diversity was estimated with a nonparametric unseen species model using Euler transformation. TCRdb passed the public sequencing reads through fastp at Q25 and MiXCR, retaining productive beta sequences. Entries are consolidated by CDR3 protein sequence, retaining the most common genes and DNA. The V and J calls follow TCRdb's processing rather than the paper's. This sample gives over a million distinct CDR3 sequences in total; about 23% of them show up just once. Clones ranked in the top ten supply approximately 0.79% of the sample.

The 39 donors, aged about 6 to 90 years, were systemically healthy Caucasian individuals from Russia. Around 10 milliliters of peripheral blood were drawn from each donor into EDTA-treated Vacutainer tubes. Ficoll-Paque density-gradient centrifugation was used to isolate PBMCs, with at least 7 million obtained per sample. Trizol reagent was used to extract total RNA from PBMCs, with at least 6 micrograms per sample. The percentages of naive CD45RAhigh/CD27high T cells were determined by flow cytometry on a PBMC aliquot from every donor. About this clonotype itself: What antigen it recognizes has not been identified. No much larger clonotype is one base removed from it; base qualities were not supplied.

The sample also formed part of further work on T cells of mothers and their children. The second source states: Nine systemically healthy Caucasian individuals served as donors, namely three mothers together with their six children. cDNA synthesis used all of the extracted RNA, with approximately 1.4 ug of RNA in each 15 ul reaction. Sample barcodes and 2-4 random nucleotides were added via the M1S primer in the second PCR. Over 8 million TCR beta CDR3 reads came from each mother, compared with about 3 million reads from each child. In both related and unrelated pairs, thymic selection shapes the output of TCR recombination in a similar way, with inherited differences having only a minor effect. Related mother-child pairs always showed normalized repertoire overlap that was slightly higher than in unrelated mother-child pairs, though the difference was never significant. Persistent microchimeric T cell clones were not detected, at a sensitivity of 95 to 100 clones per million clonotypes. Deep NGS was used in the study to compare the TCR beta repertoires of mothers and children and to look for features that separate related mother-child pairs from unrelated individuals. The mean age was around 40 +/- 4 years for the mothers and approximately 11 +/- 4 years for the children. After adapter ligation was performed with NEBNext reagents, the libraries were sequenced on an Illumina HiSeq 2000 with 100+100 nt paired-end reads. To prevent cross-contamination, the mother and child libraries were prepared a month apart and were sequenced in separate runs. Between roughly 450,000 and 2,200,000 distinct TCR beta clonotypes were identified per donor. Naive TCR beta clonotypes were estimated from low-frequency clonotypes matched to each donor's FACS-determined naive share, without sorting.

Input material: blood. The chain couples TRBV9 to TRBJ2-5, and 10 junction bases match TRBD1. This clonotype was obtained from a girl between 2 and 10 years old in good health. The DNA reads as follows: TGTGCCAGCAGCGTCAGGGGACAGGGGACACAAGAGACCCAGTACTTC. Translation gives CASSVRGQGTQETQYF.